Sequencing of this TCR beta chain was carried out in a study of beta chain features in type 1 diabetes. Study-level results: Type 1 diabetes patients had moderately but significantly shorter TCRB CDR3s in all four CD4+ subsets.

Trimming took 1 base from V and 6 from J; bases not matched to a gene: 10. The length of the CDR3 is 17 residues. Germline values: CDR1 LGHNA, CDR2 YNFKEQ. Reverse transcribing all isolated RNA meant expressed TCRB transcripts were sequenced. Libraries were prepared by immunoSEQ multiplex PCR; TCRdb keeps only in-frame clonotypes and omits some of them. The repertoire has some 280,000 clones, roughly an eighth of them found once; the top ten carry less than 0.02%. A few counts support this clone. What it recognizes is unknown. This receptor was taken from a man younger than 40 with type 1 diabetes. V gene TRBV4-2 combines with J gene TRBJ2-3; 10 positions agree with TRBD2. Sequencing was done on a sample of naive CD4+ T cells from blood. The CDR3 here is CASSQGLAGVMGDTQYF. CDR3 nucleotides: TGTGCCAGCAGCCAAGGGCTAGCGGGAGTAATGGGGGATACGCAGTATTTT.